Reported below is one TCR beta chain. Its specificity is not known. The repertoire was sequenced with immunoSEQ multiplex PCR; TCRdb's copy has only in-frame clones and lacks some. The sample consists of over 45,000 clones, 75% to 85% of them appearing once. This CDR3 has 17 residues. V lost 3 bases, J lost 2 bases, and 19 bases lay in between. Germline lookup yields CDR1 SGHDN and CDR2 FVKESK. Specified time point: week 35, safety follow-up. In every dose of vaccine, 300 ug of mutant IDH1 20-mer peptide was given alongside topical imiquimod. These data belong to a study of a mutant IDH1 vaccine in newly diagnosed glioma.

The V gene is TRBV14, the J gene TRBJ1-1; a possible D gene is TRBD1 (6 bases). Sequenced here: PBMCs, sampled from a glioma patient whose treatment included an IDH1 peptide vaccine. This sequence originates from a man between 40 and 49 years old with glioma. In DNA, the CDR3 is TGTGCCAGCAGCCAGACCTATTTCAGGGGTGAAAACACTGAAGCTTTCTTT. Protein sequence: CASSQTYFRGENTEAFF.